A selection of T cell receptor beta chains follows, all from one sample in a study of beta chain features in type 1 diabetes. Here immunoSEQ multiplex PCR was the method, and the copy in TCRdb shows in-frame clones only, minus some. This sample has about 190,000 clones; roughly 8% occur once, and the top ten carry roughly 0.5%. Input material: central memory CD4+ T cells from blood. The receptor set was obtained from a young man with type 1 diabetes. Both conserved end residues are part of each CDR3. D genes are given only for firm matches. Size values are once, few and many counts, or a class for expanded clones, and some rows have none.

v_call,clone_size,j_call,d_call,cdr3_aa,cdr3_nt
TRBV9,few,TRBJ1-2,.,CASSVAEFNYGYTF,TGTGCCAGCAGCGTAGCTGAGTTTAACTATGGCTACACCTTC
TRBV7-2,few,TRBJ2-7,TRBD1,CASSPRTGYEQYF,TGTGCCAGCAGCCCCCGGACAGGCTACGAGCAGTACTTC
TRBV10-3,few,TRBJ1-5,.,CAISESGGSAGQPQHF,TGTGCCATCAGTGAGTCGGGAGGGAGTGCGGGGCAGCCCCAGCATTTT
TRBV11-2,few,TRBJ2-1,TRBD2,CASSLNRGGQFF,TGTGCCAGCAGCTTAAATCGGGGGGGCCAGTTCTTC
TRBV29-1,few,TRBJ2-1,TRBD2,CSVEGAGGWGNEQFF,TGCAGCGTTGAAGGAGCGGGGGGGTGGGGCAATGAGCAGTTCTTC
TRBV29-1,.,TRBJ1-1,TRBD1,CSVVRGTGWSEAFF,TGCAGCGTTGTGAGGGGGACAGGGTGGTCTGAAGCTTTCTTT
TRBV30,.,TRBJ2-3,TRBD2,CAWGLAGGRDTQYF,TGTGCCTGGGGCCTAGCGGGGGGGCGTGATACGCAGTATTTT
TRBV4-1,.,TRBJ2-7,TRBD1,CASSPRQDRVSEQYF,TGCGCCAGCAGCCCCCGCCAGGACAGGGTCAGCGAGCAGTACTTC
TRBV7-9,.,TRBJ1-2,.,CASSLDVWPFGYTF,TGTGCCAGCAGCTTAGATGTATGGCCCTTTGGCTACACCTTC
TRBV9,few,TRBJ2-2,.,CASSVSRTGELFF,TGTGCCAGCAGCGTATCGAGAACCGGGGAGCTGTTTTTT
TRBV28,.,TRBJ2-5,TRBD2,CASSYPGRETQYF,TGTGCCAGCAGTTACCCCGGGAGGGAGACCCAGTACTTC
TRBV4-3,few,TRBJ2-3,.,CASSQDFSASRTDTQYF,TGCGCCAGCAGCCAAGATTTTTCGGCTAGTAGGACAGATACGCAGTATTTT
TRBV28,.,TRBJ1-5,.,CASSSGGLKDQPQHF,TGTGCCAGCAGCTCTGGCGGCCTTAAGGATCAGCCCCAGCATTTT
TRBV29-1,.,TRBJ2-3,.,CSVEVQRTSTDTQYF,TGCAGCGTTGAAGTCCAGCGGACTAGCACAGATACGCAGTATTTT
TRBV30,.,TRBJ1-3,TRBD1,CAWSPGRTGGFGGNTIYF,TGTGCCTGGTCACCCGGCAGGACAGGGGGTTTTGGCGGAAACACCATATATTTT
TRBV5-1,.,TRBJ2-3,TRBD1,CASSFGPSGTGSTDTQYF,TGCGCCAGCAGCTTTGGACCCTCCGGGACAGGGTCCACAGATACGCAGTATTTT
TRBV30,few,TRBJ1-1,TRBD1,CAWSVKARTGWWRNTEAFF,TGTGCCTGGAGTGTCAAAGCCAGGACAGGGTGGTGGAGGAACACTGAAGCTTTCTTT
TRBV9,.,TRBJ2-3,.,CASSVGGADTQYF,TGTGCCAGCAGCGTAGGGGGCGCAGATACGCAGTATTTT
TRBV7-2,.,TRBJ2-3,TRBD2,CASSQGGTSGSPDTQYF,TGTGCCAGCAGCCAAGGAGGGACTAGCGGGAGTCCAGATACGCAGTATTTT
TRBV7-9,.,TRBJ1-6,.,CASRPDSSYNSPLHF,TGTGCCAGCAGACCTGACAGCTCCTATAATTCACCCCTCCACTTT
TRBV5-1,few,TRBJ1-2,TRBD1,CASSPGQGRLYGYTF,TGCGCCAGCAGCCCTGGACAGGGCCGCCTCTATGGCTACACCTTC
TRBV18,few,TRBJ2-5,TRBD1,CASSPRGQGGETQYF,TGTGCCAGCTCACCAAGAGGACAGGGCGGTGAGACCCAGTACTTC
TRBV7-2,.,TRBJ2-1,.,CASSLEGEWREQFF,TGTGCCAGCAGCTTAGAGGGGGAATGGCGTGAGCAGTTCTTC
TRBV28,.,TRBJ1-2,TRBD1,CASSLTDRGYGYTF,TGTGCCAGCAGTTTGACCGACAGGGGATATGGCTACACCTTC
TRBV9,.,TRBJ1-6,.,CASSVLLDSPLHF,TGTGCCAGCAGCGTTCTATTGGATTCACCCCTCCACTTT
TRBV7-9,few,TRBJ2-5,TRBD1,CASSRDRGQETQYF,TGTGCCAGCAGCCGGGACAGGGGGCAAGAGACCCAGTACTTC
TRBV18,.,TRBJ2-5,.,CASSPSSETQYF,TGTGCCAGCTCACCGTCTTCGGAGACCCAGTACTTC
TRBV10-3,.,TRBJ2-3,.,CAISGDWDTQYF,TGTGCCATCAGTGGCGACTGGGATACGCAGTATTTT
TRBV30,.,TRBJ1-2,TRBD1,CAWSREGAGGYTF,TGTGCCTGGAGTCGAGAGGGGGCAGGGGGCTACACCTTC
TRBV19,few,TRBJ2-5,.,CASSIAPDSQETQYF,TGTGCCAGTAGTATTGCCCCAGACTCCCAAGAGACCCAGTACTTC
TRBV28,.,TRBJ2-3,TRBD2,CASSPLAGGLNTQYF,TGTGCCAGCTCCCCCCTGGCGGGAGGACTTAATACGCAGTATTTT
TRBV4-3,few,TRBJ2-2,.,CASSQVPRGRTGELFF,TGCGCCAGCAGCCAAGTGCCCAGGGGGAGGACCGGGGAGCTGTTTTTT
TRBV9,.,TRBJ1-1,TRBD1,CASSVHRGTEAFF,TGTGCCAGCAGCGTGCACAGGGGAACTGAAGCTTTCTTT
TRBV28,many,TRBJ2-3,TRBD2,CASRRGGARDTQYF,TGTGCCAGCAGGCGCGGGGGGGCTAGAGATACGCAGTATTTT
TRBV25-1,.,TRBJ1-1,TRBD1,CASSGERQGLSNTEAFF,TGTGCCAGCAGTGGCGAGCGACAGGGTCTTTCAAACACTGAAGCTTTCTTT
TRBV29-1,few,TRBJ1-3,TRBD1,CSAGDRAGNTIYF,TGCAGCGCGGGGGACAGGGCCGGAAACACCATATATTTT
TRBV2,few,TRBJ1-1,.,CASSGAIGGRAFF,TGTGCCAGCAGTGGCGCTATAGGAGGGCGCGCTTTCTTT
TRBV28,few,TRBJ2-1,.,CASSLYGTQSSYNEQFF,TGTGCCAGCAGTTTATATGGGACTCAAAGCTCCTACAATGAGCAGTTCTTC
TRBV29-1,few,TRBJ2-1,TRBD2,CSVEDLSRASGRNEQFF,TGCAGCGTTGAAGATCTATCAAGGGCTAGCGGGAGAAATGAGCAGTTCTTC
TRBV4-3,.,TRBJ2-3,.,CASSQDGAGRSTDTQYF,TGCGCCAGCAGCCAAGATGGCGCAGGGCGATCTACAGATACGCAGTATTTT
TRBV28,few,TRBJ2-7,.,CASSPADGQYF,TGTGCCAGCAGTCCAGCGGATGGGCAGTACTTC
TRBV2,few,TRBJ2-5,TRBD2,CASRGGLAGGTETQYF,TGTGCCAGCAGGGGAGGACTAGCGGGGGGGACAGAGACCCAGTACTTC
TRBV2,.,TRBJ2-5,.,CASSTDSPGTQYF,TGTGCCAGCAGTACGGACAGCCCGGGGACCCAGTACTTC
TRBV5-1,few,TRBJ2-7,.,CASSLDNSYEQYF,TGCGCCAGCAGCTTGGACAACTCCTACGAGCAGTACTTC
TRBV7-8,.,TRBJ2-1,TRBD2,CASSSLAGHYNEQFF,TGTGCCAGCAGCTCACTAGCGGGACACTACAATGAGCAGTTCTTC
TRBV13,few,TRBJ2-3,.,CASSDLHGGQTDTQYF,TGTGCCAGCAGCGACCTTCACGGGGGGCAGACAGATACGCAGTATTTT
TRBV27,.,TRBJ1-5,.,CASSRLINQPQHF,TGTGCCAGCAGTAGACTTATCAATCAGCCCCAGCATTTT
TRBV5-1,.,TRBJ1-2,.,CASSLDRRGDGYTF,TGCGCCAGCAGTTTGGATCGGAGGGGCGATGGCTACACCTTC